Listed below are T cell receptor beta chains from one sample, sequenced in a study of identical twins. TCRdb re-analysed the 5' RACE reads in MiXCR, keeping a single row per CDR3 protein. Of 600,000 to 700,000 distinct CDR3 sequences detected, over 20% appear once; the ten largest clones hold 4.3%. The data were also submitted as part of a second study, on T cells expressing NK-cell markers.

Material: PBMCs. The origin of the receptors is a woman aged 18-29 years in good health. Each CDR3 is given with its conserved first and last residue. The order of the fields is J gene, CDR3 length, D gene, clone size, V gene, CDR3 DNA, CDR3 protein. A D gene is named only where the DNA matches it firmly. The size field is filled for only some rows; it gives once, few, many or a size class.

TRBJ2-1	18	TRBD2	NA	TRBV4-3	TGCGCCAGCAGCCCCCGACTAGCGGGAGGCCGCTCCTACAATGAGCAGTTCTTC	CASSPRLAGGRSYNEQFF
TRBJ2-3	16	TRBD2	many	TRBV20-1	TGCAGTGCTAGGTGGGCTAGCGGGGTACGCACAGATACGCAGTATTTT	CSARWASGVRTDTQYF
TRBJ2-7	12	NA	NA	TRBV29-1	TGCAGCGTTGAAGATCAGAGGAACGAGCAGTACTTC	CSVEDQRNEQYF
TRBJ1-2	16	TRBD1	few	TRBV5-1	TGCGCCAGCAGCTTGGCTGGACAGGGGGACGGAGATGGCTACACCTTC	CASSLAGQGDGDGYTF
TRBJ2-1	21	TRBD2	NA	TRBV11-1	TGTGCCAGCAGCTTAAATCCACCGAGACTAGCGGGGGTGAGCTCCTACAATGAGCAGTTCTTC	CASSLNPPRLAGVSSYNEQFF
TRBJ2-1	13	NA	many	TRBV7-2	TGTGCCAGCAGCTCTTACACTGCCAATGAGCAGTTCTTC	CASSSYTANEQFF
TRBJ2-3	15	TRBD1	few	TRBV7-9	TGTGCCAGCAGCCGTACAGGGGATTTCGTCGATACGCAGTATTTT	CASSRTGDFVDTQYF
TRBJ1-1	13	NA	NA	TRBV20-1	TGCAGTGCCAGTGGGGCACCTAACACTGAAGCTTTCTTT	CSASGAPNTEAFF
TRBJ2-5	14	NA	NA	TRBV9	TGTGCCAGCAGCGTGACGCTAGACGGGGAGACCCAGTACTTC	CASSVTLDGETQYF
TRBJ2-7	14	TRBD2	many	TRBV20-1	TGCAGTGCTGGTCGTAGCGGGCCCCAGGACGAGCAGTACTTC	CSAGRSGPQDEQYF